One and the same sample provided the 30 T cell receptor beta chains below, sequenced in a study of T cells in localized non-small cell lung cancer. Clones were read by immunoSEQ multiplex PCR, and TCRdb kept only the in-frame ones, dropping some. Here the sample spans about 40,000 clones, around nine tenths being singletons. The material sequenced was peripheral blood, taken before any cancer treatment. These receptors originate from a man between 18 and 50 years old with stage I lung adenocarcinoma.

This clone was observed a handful of times. This rearrangement joins TRBV5-1 to TRBJ1-1; TRBD1 might be the D (5 bases). The CDR3 runs to 15 residues. The V gene's germline CDR1 is SGHRS and CDR2 YFSETQ. V was cut by 0 bases and J by 2 bases, with 11 bases left in between. The CDR3 reads CASSLGDGRNTEAFF. The CDR3 DNA sequence: TGCGCCAGCAGCTTGGGGGACGGCCGAAACACTGAAGCTTTCTTT.

DNA of the CDR3: TGCGCCAGCAGCCAAGGGACAGGTGGACATCAGCCCCAGCATTTT. It encodes CASSQGTGGHQPQHF. The chain recombines TRBV4-1 with TRBJ1-5, with TRBD1 matching 7 bases. The CDR3 spans 15 residues. V shed 1 base and J 5 bases; nucleotides not matched to a gene: 5. The germline V gene encodes CDR1 MGHRA and CDR2 YSYEKL.

CDR3 sequence: CASSQLAGATYQETQYF. Written as DNA, the CDR3 is TGTGCCAGCAGCCAGTTAGCGGGGGCCACGTACCAAGAGACCCAGTACTTC. The J gene is TRBJ2-5, the V gene TRBV4-2; 9 bases fit TRBD2. This CDR3 comprises 17 residues. The germline CDR1 and CDR2 sequences are LGHNA and YNFKEQ. Unmatched junction bases numbered 8, after V lost 3 bases and J lost 0 bases.

The rearrangement uses TRBV6-5 and TRBJ1-1; tentatively, D is TRBD1 (5 bases). The CDR3 extends over 13 amino acids. Trimming removed 7 bases from V and 1 base from J, with 10 bases in between. CDR1 MNHEY and CDR2 SVGAGI come from the germline V gene. This CDR3 reads CASIGQPNTEAFF. DNA for the CDR3: TGTGCCAGCATCGGACAACCGAACACTGAAGCTTTCTTT.

CDR3 in DNA: TGTGCCAGCAGTTGGCGGGGCAATCAGCCCCAGCATTTT. Translated: CASSWRGNQPQHF. The rearrangement uses TRBV6-9 and TRBJ1-5; D gene uncertain. Germline CDR1 is MNHGY and CDR2 is SVAAGI. The CDR3 totals 13 residues. V lost 4 bases and J lost 2, with 6 bases in between.

The chain uses TRBV19 and TRBJ2-3; the match to TRBD2 covers 12 bases. The length of the CDR3 is 19 residues. CDR1 and CDR2 from the germline V gene are LNHDA and SQIVND (reference sequence). The V segment lost 5 bases and the J segment 0 bases; nucleotides outside the gene matches: 12. The CDR3 bases are TGTGCCAGTAGTGGGGAGACTAGCGGGGGCCATCCTAGCACAGATACGCAGTATTTT. Translation gives CASSGETSGGHPSTDTQYF.

This clone was seen a single time. The chain recombines TRBV7-2 with TRBJ1-5; no reliable D call. The CDR3 runs 14 residues. Trimming removed 5 bases at V and 0 bases at J, with 8 bases between. In germline, CDR1 is SGHTA, CDR2 FQGNSA. The CDR3 DNA reads TGTGCCAGCAGCGTAAGTTATAGCAATCAGCCCCAGCATTTT. Amino acids: CASSVSYSNQPQHF. The full variable domain, rest sourced from reference TRBV7-2 and TRBJ1-5, is GAGVSQSPSNKVTEKGKDVELRCDPISGHTALYWYRQSLGQGLEFLIYFQGNSAPDKSGLPSDRFSAERTGGSVSTLTIQRTQQEDSAVYLCASSVSYSNQPQHFGDGTRLSIL.

V is TRBV28 and J is TRBJ2-1; 8 nucleotides match TRBD2. The CDR3 runs 15 residues. The trim removed 3 bases at V and 10 bases at J, leaving 11 bases unmatched. The germline V gene encodes CDR1 MDHEN and CDR2 SYDVKM. The CDR3 here is CASSFTPRTSREQFF. As DNA, the CDR3 is TGTGCCAGCAGTTTTACCCCCCGGACTAGCAGGGAGCAGTTCTTC.

J is TRBJ1-4 and V is TRBV4-3; D is uncertain. V was trimmed by 4 bases and J by 0 bases, leaving 6 bases between them. This CDR3 spans 14 amino acids. CDR1 and CDR2 (germline): LGHNA, YSLEER. CDR3 sequence: CASSPSPTNEKLFF. CDR3 DNA sequence: TGCGCCAGCAGCCCCAGCCCAACTAATGAAAAACTGTTTTTT.

The rearrangement links TRBV7-2 to TRBJ1-3; 9 positions agree with TRBD1. Germline V lookup: CDR1 SGHTA, CDR2 FQGNSA. J gave up 4 bases and V 1 base, and 8 bases lay outside the gene matches. The CDR3 has 17 amino acids. CDR3 amino acids: CASSLVGQGRSGNTIYF. The CDR3, as DNA: TGTGCCAGCAGCTTAGTTGGACAGGGGCGTTCAGGAAACACCATATATTTT.

This chain joins TRBV20-1 and TRBJ1-1; no firm D call. In germline, CDR1 is DFQATT, CDR2 SNEGSKA (reference sequence). Trimming pared 4 bases from V and 7 bases from J, leaving 7 bases between. The CDR3 spans 10 residues. This chain's CDR3 is CSAKQLEAFF. The CDR3 DNA sequence: TGCAGTGCTAAACAACTTGAAGCTTTCTTT.

CDR3 amino acids: CASSVEISEIDTQYF. The DNA of the CDR3 is TGTGCCAGCAGCGTAGAGATCTCTGAAATAGATACGCAGTATTTT. The chain links TRBV9 to TRBJ2-3; no clear D gene. Trimming left V 0 bases short and J 5 bases short, with 13 bases between. This CDR3 spans 15 amino acids. From germline, CDR1 is SGDLS and CDR2 YYNGEE.

This clone came up once. One end of the junction does not line up with germline, which may come from a read error. The chain employs TRBV28 and TRBJ1-1, with 7 nucleotides matching TRBD1. Germline V CDR1 and CDR2: MDHEN, SYDVKM. This CDR3 contains 11 residues. This chain's CDR3 is CAGRGNAEAFF. For the CDR3, the DNA is TGTGCCGGCAGGGGGAACGCTGAAGCTTTCTTT.

This clone was seen a single time. The chain combines TRBV7-7 with TRBJ2-5; D unresolved. The ends were cut back, 0 bases at V and 1 base at J, with 12 bases in the middle. Germline-derived CDR1 and CDR2 are SSHAT and FNYEAQ (reference sequence). The CDR3 extends over 16 amino acids. The CDR3 DNA is TGTGCCAGCAGCTTAGCCAGTCCTCCCTTCCAAGAGACCCAGTACTTC. Amino acid sequence: CASSLASPPFQETQYF.

The V and J genes are TRBV7-2 and TRBJ2-7, with D maybe TRBD1 (6 bases). The V end was cut by 1 base, the J end by 3 bases, with 10 bases between. Germline loops: CDR1 SGHTA, CDR2 FQGNSA. CDR3 size: 14 residues. The CDR3 bases are TGTGCCAGCAGCTTAGAGGGGGATGGCTACGAGCAGTACTTC. It encodes CASSLEGDGYEQYF.

The rearrangement joins TRBV2 to TRBJ1-4, with 10 nucleotides matching TRBD1. This CDR3 has 14 amino acids. Per the germline V gene, CDR1 is SNHLY and CDR2 is FYNNEI. The trim removed 6 bases at V and 10 bases at J, leaving 8 bases unmatched. The CDR3 loop is CASSPGTGVGKLFF. The CDR3 coding sequence is TGTGCCAGCAGCCCCGGGACAGGGGTGGGAAAACTGTTTTTT.

The V call is TRBV6-6, the J call TRBJ2-4; TRBD2 is a possible D gene (5 bases). Germline V gene data show CDR1 as MNHNY and CDR2 as SVGAGI (reference sequence). This CDR3 contains 13 residues. V was shortened by 5 bases and J by 9 bases, with 14 bases between the two germline ends. CDR3 bases: TGTGCCAGCAGTCGAGAAATCGCGGGCATTCAGTACTTC. Protein product: CASSREIAGIQYF.

The chain carries TRBV19 and TRBJ2-1; D might be TRBD1 or TRBD2, each matching 5 bases. Germline V gene sequence: CDR1 LNHDA, CDR2 SQIVND (reference sequence). The CDR3 totals 14 residues. Trimming stripped 6 bases from V and 10 bases from J, with 19 bases between. Here the CDR3 reads CASSSLGEGREQFF. DNA of the CDR3: TGTGCCAGTAGCTCTCTGGGGGAAGGAAGGGAGCAGTTCTTC.

This chain joins TRBV25-1 and TRBJ2-3; D gene uncertain. This CDR3 spans 15 amino acids. Per germline, CDR1 MGHDK and CDR2 SYGVNS. Trimming removed 1 base from V and 1 base from J, with 9 bases in between. The CDR3 region is CASSESGVRTDTQYF. The CDR3 nucleotides read TGTGCCAGCAGTGAATCTGGGGTTCGCACAGATACGCAGTATTTT.

Only one count was recorded for this clone. The chain combines TRBV6-1 with TRBJ1-2, with a possible D match to TRBD1 (6 bases). The CDR3 covers 15 residues. Trimming cost V 4 bases and J 2 bases, with 14 bases left between them. The germline gives CDR1 MNHNS, CDR2 SASEGT. The CDR3 reads CASSGRTAGNYGYTF. CDR3 in DNA: TGTGCCAGCAGTGGGCGGACAGCTGGGAACTATGGCTACACCTTC.

The CDR3 coding sequence is TGTGCCACCAGCAGAGATCTGGGCGAGCAGTACTTC. Encoded protein: CATSRDLGEQYF. The chain couples TRBV15 to TRBJ2-7; D gene ambiguous. This CDR3 is 12 amino acids long. Germline CDR1 is LNHNV and CDR2 is YYDKDF (reference sequence). V dropped 0 bases and J dropped 6 bases, with 6 bases sitting between them.

This chain joins TRBV10-3 and TRBJ2-7; 8 bases align to TRBD1. The DNA end is more similar to TRBJ2-1, so the J call may be wrong. Germline V lookup: CDR1 ENHRY, CDR2 SYGVKD. The CDR3 has 15 amino acids. In nucleotides, the CDR3 is TGTGCCATCAGAAAGGACAGGGACATTTCTAATGAGCAGTTCTTC. Translation: CAIRKDRDISNEQFF.

This clone was observed once. The chain couples TRBV19 to TRBJ2-7; 8 bases agree with TRBD1. CDR1 and CDR2 from the germline V gene are LNHDA and SQIVND (reference sequence). CDR3 length: 16 residues. The V segment lost 1 base and the J segment 2 bases; nucleotides outside the gene matches: 7. The CDR3 DNA reads as TGTGCCAGTAGTATAGTCGGACAGGGTCACACCTACGAGCAGTACTTC. Its translation is CASSIVGQGHTYEQYF.

This rearrangement joins TRBV19 to TRBJ1-1; 11 bases map to TRBD1. Germline CDR1 is LNHDA and CDR2 is SQIVND (reference sequence). The CDR3 contains 15 residues. Trimming at V came to 7 bases and at J to 4 bases, leaving 8 bases not matched to a gene. The CDR3: CASTTTGTGGTEAFF. CDR3 nucleotide sequence: TGTGCCAGTACTACAACCGGGACAGGGGGCACTGAAGCTTTCTTT.

V gene TRBV7-9 combines with J gene TRBJ1-1; D remains ambiguous. Trimming took 1 base from V and 5 from J, leaving 5 bases between them. The CDR3 sequence is 12 residues long. Germline CDR1 is SEHNR and CDR2 is FQNEAQ (reference sequence). The CDR3 sequence is CASSLDVTEAFF. The CDR3 DNA follows: TGTGCCAGCAGCTTAGACGTTACTGAAGCTTTCTTT.

V is TRBV9 and J is TRBJ1-1; 8 bases line up with TRBD1. The CDR3 is made up of 15 amino acids. The germline V gene has CDR1 SGDLS and CDR2 YYNGEE. The V gene end was trimmed by 3 bases and the J gene end by 1 base; junction bases not matched to a gene: 5. The CDR3 DNA is TGTGCCAGCAGCGGGGGGGACAGGAGGAACACTGAAGCTTTCTTT. Translated, it gives CASSGGDRRNTEAFF.

The genes are TRBV7-2 and TRBJ1-1; unclear D gene. CDR1 and CDR2 (germline): SGHTA, FQGNSA. This CDR3 is built from 11 residues. Trimming took 5 bases from V and 2 from J, leaving 3 bases between them. CDR3 nucleotides: TGTGCCAGCAGCCGCAACACTGAAGCTTTCTTT. It codes for CASSRNTEAFF.

This clone was seen just once. The CDR3 reads CASSQDVPGQETQYF. The CDR3 DNA reads TGTGCCAGCAGCCAAGATGTTCCGGGACAAGAGACCCAGTACTTC. This chain joins TRBV4-2 and TRBJ2-5; tentatively, D is TRBD2 (5 bases). The CDR3 covers 15 residues. V dropped 0 bases and J dropped 2 bases, with 10 bases sitting between them. Per germline, CDR1 LGHNA and CDR2 YNFKEQ.

The V and J genes are TRBV2 and TRBJ2-5; the D gene could be TRBD1 or TRBD2 (6 bases each). The CDR3 has 15 amino acids. V was shortened by 5 bases and J by 9 bases, with 22 bases between the two germline ends. Germline V lookup: CDR1 SNHLY, CDR2 FYNNEI. The CDR3 loop is CASSLPGVEGEAQYF. In nucleotides, the CDR3 is TGTGCCAGCAGTTTACCGGGGGTTGAGGGGGAGGCCCAGTACTTC.

This rearrangement joins TRBV19 to TRBJ1-5; a possible D gene is TRBD1 (5 bases). The CDR3 covers 14 residues. Germline V gene sequence: CDR1 LNHDA, CDR2 SQIVND (reference sequence). V was cut by 2 bases and J by 3 bases, with 8 bases left in between. CDR3 in amino acids: CASSIQGDNQPQHF. CDR3 DNA: TGTGCCAGTAGTATACAGGGAGACAATCAGCCCCAGCATTTT.